The clone carrying this TCR beta chain turned up a few times. Its antigen is undetermined. Germline V gives CDR1 KGHSH, CDR2 LQKENI. Germline trimming cut 1 base from V and 5 bases from J; bases unmatched to any gene: 3. CDR3 length equals 14 residues. The source of the sample is a study of beta chain features in type 1 diabetes. It was one heparinised blood draw, averaging around 120 mL, that each donor gave. Study-wide results and limits: Moderately but significantly shorter TCRB CDR3s were found in Type 1 diabetes patients in all four CD4+ subsets.

cDNA synthesis used the whole RNA isolate, giving expressed TCRB sequences. Using immunoSEQ multiplex PCR, the repertoire was profiled, and TCRdb retains in-frame clones only, with some absent. The sample includes a few hundred thousand clones, approximately 16% of them seen just once. The TCR was taken from a man aged 25 to 45 with type 1 diabetes. J is TRBJ2-5 and V is TRBV18; 8 nucleotides agree with TRBD1. The sequenced sample consisted of naive CD4+ T cells from blood. The CDR3 region is CASSPLGQGETQYF. The CDR3 DNA sequence: TGTGCCAGCTCACCACTTGGACAGGGTGAGACCCAGTACTTC.